This T cell receptor beta chain was recovered during a study of molecular identifiers for immune sequencing clone quantification. General study results and limits: Clones of above 20 RNA copies carried over 97% of effector molecules; in naive cells they carried under 1%.

Naive CD8 T cells were picked out by sorting for CD8+CD4-CCR7+CD45RA+. The CDR3 has 14 amino acids. The junction had 8 bases not matched to a gene; V was cut back by 5 bases and J by 5 bases. Germline-derived CDR1 and CDR2 are MNHEY and SMNVEV (reference sequence). As previously described, bulk TCR libraries were made using listed TCR primers. MiXCR, run by TCRdb on the PCR reads, gives a single entry per CDR3 protein. The sample yields fewer than 350,000 distinct CDR3 sequences, about a fifth seen once. On this clonotype itself: Antigen specificity is unknown.

The chain joins TRBV27 to TRBJ1-1; 7 positions agree with TRBD1. The TCR originated in a human donor in good health. Some libraries in this study had Jurkat cell RNA spiked in. The source material was naive CD8+ T cells from blood, with Jurkat cell RNA spiked in. Subset noted: FACS-sorted CD8+CD4-CCR7+CD45RA+ naive T cells. The CDR3 DNA sequence: TGTGCCAGCAGTATAGGGGGCGCGTGGACTGAAGCTTTCTTT. Its translation: CASSIGGAWTEAFF.